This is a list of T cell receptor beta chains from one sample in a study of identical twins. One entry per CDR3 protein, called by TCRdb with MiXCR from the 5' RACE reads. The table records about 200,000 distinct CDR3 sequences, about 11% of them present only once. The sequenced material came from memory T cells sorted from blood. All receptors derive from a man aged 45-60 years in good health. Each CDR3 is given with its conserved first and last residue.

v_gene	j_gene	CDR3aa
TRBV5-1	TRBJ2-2	CASSFWVNTGELFF
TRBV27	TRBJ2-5	CASSNGVETQYF
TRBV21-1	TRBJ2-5	CASSYRTGRSETQYF
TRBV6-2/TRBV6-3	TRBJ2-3	CASSYSGAGGVRDTQYF
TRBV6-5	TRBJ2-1	CASSYWGFGRGSYNEQFF
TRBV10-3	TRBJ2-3	CAIRPATTDTQYF
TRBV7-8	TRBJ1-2	CASSSLGQTNYGYTF
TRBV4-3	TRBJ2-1	CASSQGLSGGPYNEQFF
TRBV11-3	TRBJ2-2	CASSWSRGTGELFF
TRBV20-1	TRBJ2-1	CSARGTSAPLAYNEQFF
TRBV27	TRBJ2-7	CARKNETKAYEQYF
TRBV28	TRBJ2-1	CASSLSPSGNEQFF
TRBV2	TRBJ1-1	CASSEVGLREGRTEAFF
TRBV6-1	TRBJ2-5	CASSGNPGLAGAATGTQYF
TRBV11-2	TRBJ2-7	CASSPNRGRGPPYEQYF
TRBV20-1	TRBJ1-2	CSALPTGEARYGYTF
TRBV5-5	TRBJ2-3	CASSLGQGAADTQYF
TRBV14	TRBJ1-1	CASSQDPRGLGAFF
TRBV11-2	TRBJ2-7	CASSLIFRDRANEQYF
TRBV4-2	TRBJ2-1	CASSQEGGDAEQFF
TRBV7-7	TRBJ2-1	CASSKGQGGYNEQFF
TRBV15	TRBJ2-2	CATSRAKSLAGELFF
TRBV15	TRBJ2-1	CATSRANGQQFF
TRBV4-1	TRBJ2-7	CASSQAPGQVYEQYF
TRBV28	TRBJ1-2	CASSAGGGAIYGYTF
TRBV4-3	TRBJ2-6	CASSQDNPRSGANVLTF
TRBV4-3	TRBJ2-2	CASSQDLEARWDTGELFF
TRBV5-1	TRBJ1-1	CASNLEGLKGAEAFF
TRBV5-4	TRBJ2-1	CASRGAGGPRNEQFF
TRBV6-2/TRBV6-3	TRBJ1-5	CASTDTGDQPQHF
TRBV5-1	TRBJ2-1	CASSLGGLADNEQFF
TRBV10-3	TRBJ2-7	CAIRPEPTYEQYF